This is a list of T cell receptor beta chains from one sample in a study of control samples from healthy donors and cancer patients. Data came from immunoSEQ multiplex PCR; TCRdb stores just in-frame clones and leaves some out. In the table there are 75,000 or so clones, over 85% of which are singletons. Material for sequencing was PBMCs. These TCRs come from a man aged 55 to 70 with colorectal cancer. Both conserved end residues are part of each CDR3. The order of the fields is V gene, J gene, CDR3 protein.

TRBV15	TRBJ1-2	CATTSYGAGGYTF
TRBV2	TRBJ2-3	CASSASGGGDTQYF
TRBV19	TRBJ2-5	CASSIWGAGETQYF
TRBV24-1	TRBJ2-3	CATSDFEGQGKLTDTQYF
TRBV3-1/TRBV3-2	TRBJ1-5	CASSSAKTVQPQHF
TRBV7-9	TRBJ2-3	CASSLTSLGTDTQYF
TRBV10-2	TRBJ1-6	CASTRDGAGGSPLHF
TRBV6-6	TRBJ2-5	CASSYEGVGETQYF
TRBV14	TRBJ2-2	CASSQDGLAGRELFF
TRBV7-2	TRBJ2-3	CASSPDGAVTSTDTQYF
TRBV6-5	TRBJ2-7	CASSYLGRTYEQYF
TRBV6-5	TRBJ1-2	CASTTRGGGYGYTF
TRBV11-3	TRBJ2-3	CASSSPRTADTQYF
TRBV11-3	TRBJ2-5	CASSPGRTSGGETQYF
TRBV2	TRBJ2-7	CASKASSGGSGEQYF
TRBV9	TRBJ1-6	CASSAWERSNSPLHF
TRBV19	TRBJ2-7	CASSARGDSYEQYF
TRBV24-1	TRBJ1-2	CATSDFPGVGYTF
TRBV12-3/TRBV12-4	TRBJ2-7	CASSQNSYEQYF
TRBV4-1	TRBJ2-1	CASSQVGSSYNEQFF
TRBV24-1	TRBJ1-3	CATSDPRQGGGNTIYF
TRBV27	TRBJ2-2	CASSLLETGELFF
TRBV6-5	TRBJ1-2	CASSYSNNGYTF
TRBV2	TRBJ2-2	CASSRQGKNTGELFF
TRBV14	TRBJ2-1	CASSQEWTSGVYNEQFF
TRBV7-9	TRBJ2-3	CASSLLADTQYF
TRBV6-2/TRBV6-3	TRBJ2-4	CASSYTGIKLAKNIQYF
TRBV19	TRBJ1-6	CASSIDRGRNSPLHF
TRBV28	TRBJ2-5	CASSFRTKETQYF
TRBV12-3/TRBV12-4	TRBJ2-5	CASSLMETQYF
TRBV11-1	TRBJ1-3	CASSITGQGNTIYF
TRBV19	TRBJ2-3	CASSPPGESDTQYF
TRBV7-9	TRBJ2-5	CASSLASVQQETQYF
TRBV3-1/TRBV3-2	TRBJ2-7	CASSQGAGGRYF
TRBV3-1/TRBV3-2	TRBJ2-5	CASSQGTQETQYF